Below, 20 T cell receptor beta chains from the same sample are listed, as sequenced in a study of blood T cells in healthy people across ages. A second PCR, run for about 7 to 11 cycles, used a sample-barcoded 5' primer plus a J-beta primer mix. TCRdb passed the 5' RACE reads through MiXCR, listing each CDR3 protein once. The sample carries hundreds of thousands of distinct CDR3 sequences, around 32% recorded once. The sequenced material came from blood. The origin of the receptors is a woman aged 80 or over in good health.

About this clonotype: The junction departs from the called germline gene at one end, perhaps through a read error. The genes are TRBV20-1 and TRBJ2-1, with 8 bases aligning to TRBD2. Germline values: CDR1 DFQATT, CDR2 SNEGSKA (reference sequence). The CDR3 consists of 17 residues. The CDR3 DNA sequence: TGCAGCGCTAGAGATGCGGGTCGAGCGGGGGCCCACAATGAGCAGTTCTTC. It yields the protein CSARDAGRAGAHNEQFF.

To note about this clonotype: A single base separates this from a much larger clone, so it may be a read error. The CDR3: CAGSLGGGITQYF. For the CDR3, the DNA is TGTGCCGGCAGCCTTGGGGGGGGGATTACGCAGTATTTT. The V and J genes are TRBV12-3 or TRBV12-4 and TRBJ2-3, with 7 bases aligning to TRBD2. The CDR3 is 13 amino acids.

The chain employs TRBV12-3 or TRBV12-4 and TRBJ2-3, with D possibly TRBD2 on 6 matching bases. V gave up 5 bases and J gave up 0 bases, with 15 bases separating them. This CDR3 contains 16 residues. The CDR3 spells CASSQQASASTDTQYF. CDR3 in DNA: TGTGCCAGCAGTCAACAAGCTAGCGCGAGCACAGATACGCAGTATTTT.

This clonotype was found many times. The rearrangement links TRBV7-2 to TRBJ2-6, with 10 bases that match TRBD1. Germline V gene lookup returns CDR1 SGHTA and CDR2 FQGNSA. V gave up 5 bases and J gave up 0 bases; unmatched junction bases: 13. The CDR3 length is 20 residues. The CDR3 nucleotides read TGTGCCAGCAGCACTAGGACAGGGGGTCTACGGTTCTCTGGGGCCAACGTCCTGACTTTC. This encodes CASSTRTGGLRFSGANVLTF. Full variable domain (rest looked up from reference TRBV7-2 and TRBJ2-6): GAGVSQSPSNKVTEKGKDVELRCDPISGHTALYWYRQSLGQGLEFLIYFQGNSAPDKSGLPSDRFSAERTGGSVSTLTIQRTQQEDSAVYLCASSTRTGGLRFSGANVLTFGAGSRLTVL.

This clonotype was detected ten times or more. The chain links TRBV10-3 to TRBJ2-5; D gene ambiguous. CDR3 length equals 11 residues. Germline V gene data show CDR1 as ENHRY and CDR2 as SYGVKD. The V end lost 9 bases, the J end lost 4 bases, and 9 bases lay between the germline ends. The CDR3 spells CAMGRGETQYF. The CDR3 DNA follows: TGTGCCATGGGTAGAGGAGAGACCCAGTACTTC.

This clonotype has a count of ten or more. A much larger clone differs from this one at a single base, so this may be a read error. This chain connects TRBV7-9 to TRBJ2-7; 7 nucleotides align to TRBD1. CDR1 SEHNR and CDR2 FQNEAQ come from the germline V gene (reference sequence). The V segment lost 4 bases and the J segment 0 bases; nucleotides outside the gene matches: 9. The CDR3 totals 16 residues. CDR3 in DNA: TGTGCCAGCAGCTCTAGTATGGGACAGAACTCCTACGAGCAGTACTTC. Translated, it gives CASSSSMGQNSYEQYF.

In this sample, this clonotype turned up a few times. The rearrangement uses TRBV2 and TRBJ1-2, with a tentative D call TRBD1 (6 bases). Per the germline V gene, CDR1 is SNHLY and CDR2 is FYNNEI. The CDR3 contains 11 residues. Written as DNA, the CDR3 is TGTGCTCGGGGGCGCGACTATGGCTACACCTTC. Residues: CARGRDYGYTF.

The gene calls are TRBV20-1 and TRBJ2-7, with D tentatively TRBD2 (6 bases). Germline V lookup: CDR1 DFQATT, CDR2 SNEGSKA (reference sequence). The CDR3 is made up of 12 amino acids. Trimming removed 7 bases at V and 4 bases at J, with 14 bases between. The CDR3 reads CSVTGSRYEQYF. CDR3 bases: TGCAGTGTTACCGGGAGTAGATACGAGCAGTACTTC.

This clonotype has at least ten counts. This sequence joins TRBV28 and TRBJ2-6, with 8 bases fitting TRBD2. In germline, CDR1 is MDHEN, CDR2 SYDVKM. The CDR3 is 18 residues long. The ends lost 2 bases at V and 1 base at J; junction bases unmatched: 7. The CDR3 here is CASSLGIAGTSGANVLTF. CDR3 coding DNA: TGTGCCAGCAGTTTAGGGATAGCGGGAACTTCTGGGGCCAACGTCCTGACTTTC.

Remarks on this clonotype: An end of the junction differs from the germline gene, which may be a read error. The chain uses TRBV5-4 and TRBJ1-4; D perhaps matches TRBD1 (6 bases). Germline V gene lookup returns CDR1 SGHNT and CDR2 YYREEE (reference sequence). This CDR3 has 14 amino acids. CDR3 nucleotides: TGTGCCAGCACCCAGACAGGAGAGAATGAAGAACTGTTTTTT. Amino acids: CASTQTGENEELFF.

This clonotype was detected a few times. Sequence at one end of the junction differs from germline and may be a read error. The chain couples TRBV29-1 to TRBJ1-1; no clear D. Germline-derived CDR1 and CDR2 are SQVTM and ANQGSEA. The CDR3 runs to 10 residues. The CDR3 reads CSVAGPETFF. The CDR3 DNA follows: TGCAGCGTTGCCGGACCTGAAACTTTCTTT.

The CDR3 DNA reads TGCAGTGCCGCACAGGGGGCGGTTGGCACTGAAGCTTTCTTT. It codes for CSAAQGAVGTEAFF. The chain employs TRBV20-1 and TRBJ1-1; 9 nucleotides agree with TRBD1. The germline CDR1 and CDR2 sequences are DFQATT and SNEGSKA (reference sequence). The CDR3 is 14 residues long. The ends lost 6 bases at V and 4 bases at J; junction bases unmatched: 9.

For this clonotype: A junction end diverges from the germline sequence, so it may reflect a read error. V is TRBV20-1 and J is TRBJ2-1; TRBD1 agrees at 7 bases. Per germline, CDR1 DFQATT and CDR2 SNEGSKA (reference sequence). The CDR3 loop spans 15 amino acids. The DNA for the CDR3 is TGCAGTGCTGGAGGACAGGCGAGCTCCTACAGTGAGCAGTTCTTC. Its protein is CSAGGQASSYSEQFF.

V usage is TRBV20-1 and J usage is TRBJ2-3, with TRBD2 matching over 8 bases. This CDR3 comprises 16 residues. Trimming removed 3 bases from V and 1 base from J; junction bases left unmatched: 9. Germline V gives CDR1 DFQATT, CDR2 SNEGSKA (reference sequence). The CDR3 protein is CSASGVQAGGTDTQYF. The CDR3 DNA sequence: TGCAGTGCTAGTGGGGTTCAAGCGGGGGGCACAGATACGCAGTATTTT.

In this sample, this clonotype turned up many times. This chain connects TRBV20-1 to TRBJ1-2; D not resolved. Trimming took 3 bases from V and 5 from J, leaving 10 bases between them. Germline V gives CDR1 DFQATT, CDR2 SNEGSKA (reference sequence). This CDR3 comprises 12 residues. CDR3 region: CSASELMYGYTF. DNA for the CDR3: TGCAGTGCTAGTGAGCTCATGTATGGCTACACCTTC.

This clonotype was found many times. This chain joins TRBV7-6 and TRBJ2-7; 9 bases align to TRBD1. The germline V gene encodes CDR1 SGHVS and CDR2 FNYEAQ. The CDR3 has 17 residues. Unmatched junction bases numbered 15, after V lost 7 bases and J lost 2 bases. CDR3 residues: CASNPLPPGQGAYEQYF. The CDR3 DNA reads TGTGCCAGCAACCCCCTGCCCCCGGGACAGGGCGCCTACGAGCAGTACTTC.

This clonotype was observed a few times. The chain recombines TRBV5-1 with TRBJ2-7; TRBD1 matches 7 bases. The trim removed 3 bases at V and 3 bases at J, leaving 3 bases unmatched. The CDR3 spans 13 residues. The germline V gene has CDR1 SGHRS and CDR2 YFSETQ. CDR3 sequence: CASSWDSYYEQYF. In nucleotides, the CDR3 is TGCGCCAGCAGCTGGGACAGCTACTACGAGCAGTACTTC.

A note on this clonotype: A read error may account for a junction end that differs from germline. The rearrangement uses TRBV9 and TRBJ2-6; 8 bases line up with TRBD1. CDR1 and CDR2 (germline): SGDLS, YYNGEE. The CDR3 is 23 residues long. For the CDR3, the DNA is TGTGCCAGCAGCCCCACCACGGGGACCGGGACAGGCCTACTTCACTCTGGGGCCAACGTCCGGACTTTC. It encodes CASSPTTGTGTGLLHSGANVRTF. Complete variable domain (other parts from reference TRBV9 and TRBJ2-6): DSGVTQTPKHLITATGQRVTLRCSPRSGDLSVYWYQQSLDQGLQFLIQYYNGEERAKGNILERFSAQQFPDLHSELNLSSLELGDSALYFCASSPTTGTGTGLLHSGANVRTFGAGSRLTVL.

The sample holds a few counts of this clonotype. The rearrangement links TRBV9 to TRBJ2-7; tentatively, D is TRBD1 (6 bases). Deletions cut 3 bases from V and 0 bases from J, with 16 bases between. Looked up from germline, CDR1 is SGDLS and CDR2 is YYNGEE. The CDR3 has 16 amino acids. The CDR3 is CASSAGATGSSYEQYF. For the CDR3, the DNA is TGTGCCAGCAGCGCAGGTGCGACAGGAAGCTCCTACGAGCAGTACTTC.

CDR3 nucleotide sequence: TGCAGTGCTATGGGGGTTGAAGGCTACACCTTC. This sequence encodes CSAMGVEGYTF. This sequence joins TRBV20-1 and TRBJ1-2; D possibly corresponds to TRBD1 (5 bases). CDR1 DFQATT and CDR2 SNEGSKA come from the germline V gene (reference sequence). Trimming pared 4 bases from V and 8 bases from J, leaving 11 bases between. The CDR3 runs 11 residues.